In this sample, the clone carrying this T cell receptor (beta chain) turned up a few times. The target antigen is unknown. The sample contains more than one DNA sequence encoding this CDR3. Lesional scalp tissue (obtained by punch biopsy) and peripheral blood were collected from alopecia areata patients. A FACSAria was used to sort CD4+ and CD8+ T cells. These cells came from PBMCs. These data are taken from a study of CD8+ T cells in alopecia areata. Notes on the study in general: The study found TCR sharing across patients less clear than in mice, possibly for HLA reasons.

Trimming shortened V by 6 bases and J by 0 bases, and 6 bases separated the two germline ends. The germline V gene encodes CDR1 MNHEY and CDR2 SMNVEV (reference sequence). This CDR3 region has 12 residues. cDNA reverse transcribed from extracted RNA served as the sequencing template. Assay: immunoSEQ multiplex PCR; the TCRdb copy retains only in-frame clones and omits some. Among approximately 82,000 clones listed, 51% were seen once. The receptor was derived from a human donor with alopecia areata. The chain uses TRBV27 and TRBJ2-7; D gene uncertain. Source material: NKG2D-high CD8+ T cells sorted from blood. CDR3 sequence: CASSRSSYEQYF. The CDR3 coding sequence is TGTGCCAGCAGCCGGAGCTCCTACGAGCAGTACTTC.